This TCR beta chain was recovered during a study of blood T cell repertoires in COVID-19. TCRdb keeps only in-frame clones here, not all; method: immunoSEQ multiplex PCR. The sample has approximately 300,000 clones, around 87% seen once. Germline V gives CDR1 SGHTA, CDR2 FQGNSA. V lost 1 base and J 8 bases, leaving 8 bases between the germline ends. The CDR3 sequence is 13 residues long. V and J are TRBV7-2 and TRBJ1-4; D not resolved. The clonotype originates from a man aged 50 or older with active or convalescent COVID-19. Sequenced: peripheral blood. The CDR3 DNA follows: TGTGCCAGCAGCTTAGTTTCAGTCGAAAAACTGTTTTTT. It codes for CASSLVSVEKLFF. The variable domain in full, completed from reference TRBV7-2 and TRBJ1-4, reads GAGVSQSPSNKVTEKGKDVELRCDPISGHTALYWYRQSLGQGLEFLIYFQGNSAPDKSGLPSDRFSAERTGGSVSTLTIQRTQQEDSAVYLCASSLVSVEKLFFGSGTQLSVL.